There are a few counts of the clone carrying this TCR beta chain. Its cognate antigen is unknown. The data belong to a study of cytotoxic CD8 clonotypes in ibrutinib-treated CLL. Overall study: The samples contained over 250,000 productive templates on average. They also contained an average of approximately 97,000 productive rearrangements.

Trimming removed 7 bases at V and 4 bases at J, with 19 bases between. This CDR3 is built from 15 residues. Germline V gene sequence: CDR1 LNHDA, CDR2 SQIVND (reference sequence). Findings of the study overall: Baseline values of clonality outstripped age-matched healthy donors and followed circulating CD8+ T-cell counts.

Generated by immunoSEQ multiplex PCR, the TCRdb table keeps only in-frame clones and is missing some. The sample shows some 98,000 clones, almost 80% of them seen only once. Sequenced material: PBMCs, taken after 12 months of ibrutinib treatment. The clonotype was recovered from a human donor with chronic lymphocytic leukemia. This chain links TRBV19 with TRBJ1-2; maybe TRBD1 (6 bases). The CDR3 loop reads CASKEEGGAGYGYTF. CDR3 coding DNA: TGTGCCAGTAAAGAGGAGGGGGGCGCGGGCTATGGCTACACCTTC.